The entry that follows covers one TCR beta chain sequence. Unsorted bulk tissue, about 20-32 mg of it, served as the source for co-extraction of RNA and DNA. Treatment of the patients' primary liver carcinoma consisted of surgical resection. No treatment had been given to the patients, who were chronically infected with HBV. Every tumor contributed samples taken at five separate regions. Uniformly, tumor samples exhibited a viable tumor cell fraction exceeding 80%. This CDR3 is 14 amino acids long. Germline lookup yields CDR1 MNHEY and CDR2 SVGEGT. The sample belongs to a study of tumor-infiltrating lymphocytes in primary liver carcinoma. From around 520 ng of total RNA, TCR beta-specific cDNA was reverse-transcribed using a constant-region primer. Researchers made the TCR beta libraries by running three nested multiplex PCR rounds with slightly modified ARM-PCR. TRBV1-TRBV30 forward primers and a C-beta reverse primer were used in the first two PCR rounds, which each ran for approximately 11 cycles. From the multiplex PCR reads, TCRdb called clonotypes with MiXCR, one entry per CDR3 protein. Here the sample spans fewer than 75,000 distinct CDR3 sequences, about three quarters being singletons.

The V call is TRBV6-2 or TRBV6-3, the J call TRBJ1-1; D may be TRBD1 (5 bases). Sequencing input: liver tumor tissue from sampling region 4. Documented subset: tumor region T4, right-lateral pole. This clonotype originated in a man in his forties with primary liver carcinoma and hepatitis B virus infection. The CDR3 coding sequence is TGTGTCGTCCTCCCTGGGACCGCCTTCACAGAAGCTTTCTTT. The encoded protein is CVVLPGTAFTEAFF.